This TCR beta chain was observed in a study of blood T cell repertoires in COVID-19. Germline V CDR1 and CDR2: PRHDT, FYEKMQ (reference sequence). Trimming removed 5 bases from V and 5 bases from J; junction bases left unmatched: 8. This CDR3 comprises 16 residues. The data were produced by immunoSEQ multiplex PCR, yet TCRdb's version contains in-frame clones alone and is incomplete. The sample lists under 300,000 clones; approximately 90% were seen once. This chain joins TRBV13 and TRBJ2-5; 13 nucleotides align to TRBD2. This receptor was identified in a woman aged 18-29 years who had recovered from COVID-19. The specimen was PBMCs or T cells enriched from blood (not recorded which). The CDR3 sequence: CASSQRLAGGRETQYF. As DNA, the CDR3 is TGTGCCAGCAGCCAGCGACTAGCGGGGGGTAGGGAGACCCAGTACTTC. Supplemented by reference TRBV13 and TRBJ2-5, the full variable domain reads AAGVIQSPRHLIKEKRETATLKCYPIPRHDTVYWYQQGPGQDPQFLISFYEKMQSDKGSIPDRFSAQQFSDYHSELNMSSLELGDSALYFCASSQRLAGGRETQYFGPGTRLLVL.